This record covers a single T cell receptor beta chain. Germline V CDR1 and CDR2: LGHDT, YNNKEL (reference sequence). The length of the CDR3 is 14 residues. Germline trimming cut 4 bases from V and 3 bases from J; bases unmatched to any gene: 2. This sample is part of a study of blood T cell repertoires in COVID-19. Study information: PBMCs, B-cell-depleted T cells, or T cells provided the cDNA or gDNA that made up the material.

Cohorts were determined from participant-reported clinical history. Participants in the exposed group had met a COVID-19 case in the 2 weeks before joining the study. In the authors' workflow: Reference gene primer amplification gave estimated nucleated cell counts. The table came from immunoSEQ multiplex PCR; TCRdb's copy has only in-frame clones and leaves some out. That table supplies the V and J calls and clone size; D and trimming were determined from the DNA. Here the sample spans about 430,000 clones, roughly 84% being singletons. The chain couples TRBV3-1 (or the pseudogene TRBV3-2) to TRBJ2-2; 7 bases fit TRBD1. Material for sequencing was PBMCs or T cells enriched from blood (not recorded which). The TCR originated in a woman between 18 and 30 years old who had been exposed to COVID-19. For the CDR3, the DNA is TGTGCCAGCAGCCTCGGGACAGACACCGGGGAGCTGTTTTTT. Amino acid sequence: CASSLGTDTGELFF.